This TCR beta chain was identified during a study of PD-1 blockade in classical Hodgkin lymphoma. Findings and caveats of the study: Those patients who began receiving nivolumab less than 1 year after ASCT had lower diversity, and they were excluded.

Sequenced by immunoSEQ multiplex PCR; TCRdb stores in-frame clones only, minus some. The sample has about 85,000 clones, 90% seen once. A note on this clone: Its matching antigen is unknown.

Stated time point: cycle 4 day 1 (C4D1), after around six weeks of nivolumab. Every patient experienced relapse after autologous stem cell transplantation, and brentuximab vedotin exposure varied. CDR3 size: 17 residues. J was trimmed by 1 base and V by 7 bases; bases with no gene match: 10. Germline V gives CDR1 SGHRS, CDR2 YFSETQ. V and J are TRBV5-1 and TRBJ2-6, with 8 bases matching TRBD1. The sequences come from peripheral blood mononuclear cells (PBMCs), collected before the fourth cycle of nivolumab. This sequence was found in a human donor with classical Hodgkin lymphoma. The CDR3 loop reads CASRPGQGASGANVLTF. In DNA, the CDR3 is TGCGCCAGCCGCCCCGGGCAGGGGGCATCTGGGGCCAACGTCCTGACTTTC. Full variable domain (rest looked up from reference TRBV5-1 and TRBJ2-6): KAGVTQTPRYLIKTRGQQVTLSCSPISGHRSVSWYQQTPGQGLQFLFEYFSETQRNKGNFPGRFSGRQFSNSRSEMNVSTLELGDSALYLCASRPGQGASGANVLTFGAGSRLTVL.